This TCR beta chain was identified during a study of cytomegalovirus exposure and HLA in healthy donors (dated by TCRdb to between 2016 and 2019). Some background on the complete study: An earlier analysis of roughly 570 of the donors reported approximately 300 Gb of sequence data and around 120 million unique TCR beta sequences obtained from 150 million to 200 million T cells. Roughly 5 DR-DQ haplotypes were handled as single units for association and clustering, since linkage in the cohort was strong. To predict cytomegalovirus infection status, the study brought together high-throughput TCR immunosequencing, statistical association of individual TCRs with disease status, and machine learning. Rather than drawing on any new phenotypic data, the later analysis identified candidate immune exposures from TCR beta sequences and the way those sequences occurred across donors. The genetic ancestry cluster associated with self-reported Caucasian donors included about four fifths of the approximately 430 genotyped donors. Approximately 300 gigabases of sequencing data and around 85 million unique TCR sequences made up an early release that covered 640 HLA-typed donors. The number of typed donors differed by locus: roughly 620-630 for A, B, C, DRB1 and DQB1; 500 to 550 for DQA1; around 580 for DPA1; and around 470 for DPB1. A later genetic analysis used genome-wide SNP genotypes for about 60% of the roughly 700 donors, treating that subset as a discovery cohort. Across 398 genotyped donors of the cohort, an average of roughly 250,000 unique TCR beta nucleotide sequences per donor were sequenced, and approximately 17% of those sequences were non-productive. To study patterns of TCR occurrence, a later analysis re-analyzed previously published TCR beta repertoires from several hundred donors and added high-resolution HLA genotyping. Every discovery cohort repertoire had been produced on one sequencing platform. HLA typing included class I and class II loci at four-digit resolution. To decide whether each TCR beta V gene segment behaved as functional or pseudogenic, an earlier analysis of several hundred of the donors relied on high-throughput TCR beta sequencing. A separate validation cohort of roughly 110 different subjects was used in addition to the approximately 700-subject first cohort. The T cell repertoires of 666 subjects were profiled by immunosequencing and related to cytomegalovirus serostatus. The study aimed to test whether signatures of past pathogen exposure could be identified by cataloging public T cell receptors. Donor age, sex, ethnicity and CMV serostatus were collected together with the repertoire data. Points the paper makes about the study in general: The 87-base-pair reads could not distinguish some IMGT-functional V segments, including TRBV6-2 and TRBV6-3, so those segments were excluded. A further reported finding was that TCR beta sequences accurately predicted the HLA-A and HLA-B alleles for most subjects in the first cohort. In an earlier analysis of around 600 of the donors, most TCR beta V segments were observed in productive rearrangements about 87% or about 30% of the time, broadly matching IMGT annotations. The presence/absence analyses assumed that sequencing depth was roughly uniform across donors, and that assumption may not be true. For the cohort, immune exposure information was limited to CMV serostatus. Correlated functional status among segregating V segments might reflect linkage disequilibrium, but an unknown experimental factor could not be ruled out. Strong co-occurrence of HLA alleles, especially DR and DQ, made assigning TCR associations to individual alleles difficult. In a later analysis, several top co-occurrence clusters were reported to appear linked to parvovirus B19, influenza, CMV and Epstein-Barr virus. A cluster of highly shared sequence variants was judged likely to be a technical artifact of the sequencing pipeline. While some public TCRs were present in many individuals, most TCR sequences turned up only very rarely across donors. According to the authors, the approach could potentially be generalized to other disease states and immunological phenotypes. Compared with equally common non-associated chains, HLA-associated TCR beta chains in a later analysis were more clonally expanded and had lower generation probabilities. In this cohort, only TCR beta chains were sequenced, and detectable features were limited by the absence of alpha or paired-chain data. Compared with the approximately 670-donor mean, donors in an Asian-associated ancestry cluster had fewer N-insertions in productive TCRs, according to a later genetic analysis. In the study, some 160 TCR beta chains were listed as associated with cytomegalovirus. In a later analysis, most CMV-associated TCR beta chains were found to appear HLA-restricted, with HLA associations seemingly driven largely by CMV exposure. Because counts were too low, more than 15 rarely observed V segments, including chromosome 9 orphons, were excluded from the earlier analysis of 587 of the donors. In a later analysis, TCR association rates were found to vary across HLA loci, with the most associated TCRs seen for DRB1 alleles and the fewest for HLA-C alleles. A later genetic analysis associated a missense DCLRE1C variant with V-gene and J-gene trimming of TCR beta chains, and an independent cohort replicated the association. At a false discovery rate of 0.05, a later analysis linked under 20,000 TCR beta sequences to specific HLA alleles. HLA typing was unavailable for some donors at each locus, so association tests used only the typed subset. In vitro tests confirmed that a few of the cytomegalovirus-associated TCR beta chains recognize cytomegalovirus antigens. The classifier was reported to diagnose cytomegalovirus status with high specificity and sensitivity in both the original cohort and the validation cohort.

In total, approximately 610 healthy bone marrow donors made up the cohort. All cohort members were sampled while nominally healthy, although unrecorded immune exposures were likely present. The donor was CMV seronegative and belonged to the group of 352 seronegative cohort members. A peripheral blood sample was provided by each donor, and peripheral blood mononuclear cells were used for TCR beta sequencing. Genomic DNA was extracted from the blood cell samples with the Qiagen DNeasy Blood Extraction Kit. CDR1 and CDR2, looked up from the germline V gene, are LGHNA and YNFKEQ. The CDR3 starts with the cysteine, ends with the phenylalanine, and has 17 residues. Only the CDR3 DNA stays, 51 bases, in frame from base 1. V is shortened by 4 bases, J by 0 bases, and the region joining them spans 15 bases. The library was built by means of the immunoSEQ multiplex PCR assay. For the multiplex PCR, a mixture combining 60 forward primers for TCR Vbeta segments and 13 reverse primers for TCR Jbeta segments was used. The CDR3 region of rearranged TCR beta genes was amplified from genomic DNA by a multiplex PCR assay. The Illumina HiSeq System was used to sequence the amplified TCR beta libraries as 87-base-pair reads. The paper's data handling went like this. A later analysis counted about 80 million unique TCR beta chains across the 650 to 800 repertoires, and 10 million to 11 million of these chains were shared by at least two donors. A nearest-neighbor algorithm error-corrected the raw reads and collapsed the reads into unique sequences, merging closely related sequences to remove PCR and sequencing errors. V, D and J gene segments were assigned by aligning CDR3 sequences to IMGT reference sequences. For a sequence to be retained, at least a six-nucleotide match to both a V gene segment and a J gene segment was required. A rearrangement was called productive if the CDR3 had no stop codons and remained in frame with V and J, and every other rearrangement was called non-productive. Following IMGT convention, CDR3 was defined as the stretch from the second conserved V-encoded cysteine up to the conserved J-encoded phenylalanine. In an earlier analysis of around 570 of the donors, sequences lacking an unambiguous match to a single V gene segment were excluded. In an earlier analysis of approximately 500 of the donors, a V segment was called functional when productive rearrangements were above 56.7%, and segregating when the standard deviation between donors exceeded 5%. A statistical classification framework was built for diagnosing cytomegalovirus status from the catalog of TCR beta chain sequences. In a later analysis, V and J genes were assigned by comparing TCR nucleotide sequences against IMGT/GENE-DB human TR gene sequences. In a later analysis, CDR3 sequences and most-parsimonious VDJ recombination scenarios were assigned using the TCRdist pipeline. In a later analysis, each TCR beta chain was defined by its CDR3 amino acid sequence together with its V-gene family, and reads without a unique V-gene family were excluded. A later analysis removed 592 highly shared, low-generation-probability nucleotide sequences to deal with suspected cross-contamination and a sequencing artifact. In a later analysis, a clonal expansion index was calculated for each public chain from normalized within-repertoire ranks of inferred template counts. In a later analysis, generation probabilities were computed with a VDJ recombination model fitted to out-of-frame rearrangements, and the resulting probabilities were checked against IGoR. Hypergeometric tests were used in a later analysis to score TCR-TCR, TCR-HLA and TCR-CMV co-occurrence, with a repertoire-size bias correction applied to the TCR pairs. To estimate false discovery rates, a later analysis permuted the HLA or CMV assignments 20 times. In a later analysis, co-occurring TCRs were grouped using DBSCAN, and TCRdist sequence similarity was added for clustering within HLA-allele-positive subsets. Repertoires with fewer than 30,000 or more than 120,000 public chains were left out of co-occurrence clustering, as were a handful of repertoires with anomalous nucleotide sharing. TCRdb's version of the immuneACCESS table is confined to in-frame rearrangements and falls short of the full clone set. An unresolved V gene accounts for under half of the shortfall where checked; the remainder is of unknown origin. V, J and clone size reflect that table, while D and trimming were determined from the DNA. Within this sample are some 150,000 clones, with about 80% of them counted one time only. In total, the top ten clones hold 0.5% to 0.85% of the sample.

On this clone: Its antigen is still unknown. Per-nucleotide qualities are absent, and no much larger clonotype sits a single base away.

The sequence joins TRBV4-2 to TRBJ1-4, and perhaps TRBD1 as D gene, on 6 matching bases. The specimen sequenced was PBMCs. The sequence was collected from a male donor in good health and CMV-seronegative. The base sequence is TGTGCCAGCAGCCCCTGGACAGTACCCGCAACTAATGAAAAACTGTTTTTT. It codes for CASSPWTVPATNEKLFF.